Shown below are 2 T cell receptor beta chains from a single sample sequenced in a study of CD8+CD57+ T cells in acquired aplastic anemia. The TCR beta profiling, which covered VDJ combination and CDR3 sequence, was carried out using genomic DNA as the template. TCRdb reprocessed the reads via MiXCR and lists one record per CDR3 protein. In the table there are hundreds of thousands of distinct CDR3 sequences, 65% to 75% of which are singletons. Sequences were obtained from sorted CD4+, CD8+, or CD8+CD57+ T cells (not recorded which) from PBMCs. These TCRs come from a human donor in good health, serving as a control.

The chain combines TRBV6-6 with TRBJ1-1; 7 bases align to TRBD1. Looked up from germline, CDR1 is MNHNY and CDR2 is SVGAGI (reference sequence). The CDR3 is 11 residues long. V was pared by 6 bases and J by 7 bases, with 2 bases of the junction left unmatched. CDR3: CASSWDSEAFF. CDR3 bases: TGTGCCAGCAGCTGGGACAGTGAAGCTTTCTTT.

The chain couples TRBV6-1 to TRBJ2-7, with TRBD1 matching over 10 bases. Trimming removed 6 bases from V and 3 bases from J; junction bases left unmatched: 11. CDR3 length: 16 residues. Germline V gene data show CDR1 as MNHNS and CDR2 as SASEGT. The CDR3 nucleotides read TGTGCCAGCAGCTCTATACCCGGGACAGGGGTCTACGAGCAGTACTTC. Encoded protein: CASSSIPGTGVYEQYF.